The entry that follows covers one T cell receptor (beta chain) sequence. The antigen is undetermined. These data originate in a study of monozygotic twins with inflammatory bowel disease. Study-wide results and limits: Nothing supported a single strong signal or clonotype that was associated with IBD. Since immunosuppressive treatments differed, patient repertoires may have gained added variability.

Total RNA, at roughly 3.5 ug, went into every TCR library. TCRalpha and TCRbeta cDNA was put through two nested PCRs of approximately 17 and 9 cycles. Reanalyzing the 5' RACE reads, TCRdb keeps one entry per CDR3 protein, without DNA. The sample totals about 210,000 distinct CDR3 sequences. The sequence was obtained from a human donor with ulcerative colitis or Crohn's disease, or a healthy co-twin of an affected twin (not recorded which). The specimen was blood.

The CDR3 spells CARGTGGHMNTEAFF. The chain couples TRBV6-1 to TRBJ1-1; TCRdb calls TRBD1, which cannot be checked without DNA. The CDR3 consists of 15 residues. The V gene's germline CDR1 is MNHNS and CDR2 SASEGT.